The rows below give T cell receptor beta chains drawn from one sample of a study of T cells in Graves' hyperthyroidism and ophthalmopathy. TCRdb analysed the multiplex PCR reads with MiXCR anew, one entry per CDR3 protein. The sample contains roughly 530,000 distinct CDR3 sequences, 17% of which appear only once. The source material was blood. These TCRs come from a woman aged 18-30 years with Graves' ophthalmopathy. Each CDR3 is given with its conserved first and last residue.

v_call: TRBV7-3
cdr3_length: 16
cdr3_aa: CASSPQGQGNSGELFF

v_call: TRBV13
cdr3_length: 15
cdr3_aa: CASSGEDRENTEAFF

v_call: TRBV4-1
cdr3_length: 17
cdr3_aa: CASSHGEGVSGANVLTF

v_call: TRBV5-1
cdr3_length: 13
cdr3_aa: CASSPGQGETQYF

v_call: TRBV27
cdr3_length: 15
cdr3_aa: CASSPASTTKNIQYF

v_call: TRBV7-8
cdr3_length: 15
cdr3_aa: CASSLDRGTTYEQYF

v_call: TRBV12-3/TRBV12-4
cdr3_length: 16
cdr3_aa: CASSLTSGSPTYEQYF

v_call: TRBV30
cdr3_length: 14
cdr3_aa: CAWSRDRGRETQYF

v_call: TRBV2
cdr3_length: 13
cdr3_aa: CANRQGGTDTQYF

v_call: TRBV28
cdr3_length: 14
cdr3_aa: CASRGTVGSDGYTF

v_call: TRBV15
cdr3_length: 16
cdr3_aa: CATSRMGGAYQETQYF

v_call: TRBV19
cdr3_length: 16
cdr3_aa: CASSMRAPYSNQPQHF

v_call: TRBV5-5
cdr3_length: 15
cdr3_aa: CASSPPGGANSPLHF

v_call: TRBV20-1
cdr3_length: 12
cdr3_aa: CSAKLGDYGYTF

v_call: TRBV28
cdr3_length: 14
cdr3_aa: CASSLVDTKYGYTF

v_call: TRBV20-1
cdr3_length: 12
cdr3_aa: CSVRHVSYGYTF

v_call: TRBV27
cdr3_length: 13
cdr3_aa: CASGGHENTEAFF

v_call: TRBV4-1
cdr3_length: 14
cdr3_aa: CASSPDMGPGELFF

v_call: TRBV19
cdr3_length: 15
cdr3_aa: CASSIGGHLNTEAFF

v_call: TRBV13
cdr3_length: 14
cdr3_aa: CASSSRGTQETQYF

v_call: TRBV13
cdr3_length: 14
cdr3_aa: CASSYGGDYNEQFF

v_call: TRBV7-2
cdr3_length: 13
cdr3_aa: CASSLKNVNEQFF

v_call: TRBV18
cdr3_length: 18
cdr3_aa: CASSPQGWQRGSADTQYF

v_call: TRBV30
cdr3_length: 13
cdr3_aa: CAWSRGGGQPQHF

v_call: TRBV27
cdr3_length: 14
cdr3_aa: CASGPDRGNQPQHF

v_call: TRBV12-3/TRBV12-4
cdr3_length: 14
cdr3_aa: CASSLRDGAETQYF

v_call: TRBV2
cdr3_length: 15
cdr3_aa: CASSEGGGINYGYTF

v_call: TRBV27
cdr3_length: 14
cdr3_aa: CASRSLDLNTEAFF

v_call: TRBV4-1
cdr3_length: 15
cdr3_aa: CASGQGVAGANVLTF

v_call: TRBV12-3/TRBV12-4
cdr3_length: 13
cdr3_aa: CASSFMAADTQYF

v_call: TRBV7-9
cdr3_length: 15
cdr3_aa: CASSWDRGLNEKLFF

v_call: TRBV5-5
cdr3_length: 18
cdr3_aa: CASSSRDSFSSGANVLTF

v_call: TRBV20-1
cdr3_length: 15
cdr3_aa: CSARDFTADFNEQFF

v_call: TRBV20-1
cdr3_length: 15
cdr3_aa: CSALPLPPETDTQYF

v_call: TRBV9
cdr3_length: 16
cdr3_aa: CASSVGGIGATDTQYF

v_call: TRBV5-1
cdr3_length: 17
cdr3_aa: CASGVGFGGRGTDTQYF

v_call: TRBV6-1
cdr3_length: 16
cdr3_aa: CASRPETGGIRTEAFF

v_call: TRBV2
cdr3_length: 13
cdr3_aa: CASSEAGSGGYTF

v_call: TRBV6-1
cdr3_length: 16
cdr3_aa: CASSETSGGATDTQYF

v_call: TRBV7-2
cdr3_length: 15
cdr3_aa: CASSYTGTTGNTIYF

v_call: TRBV5-1
cdr3_length: 20
cdr3_aa: CASSPPPGTGGYGRDTEAFF

v_call: TRBV12-5
cdr3_length: 13
cdr3_aa: CASGPLEVYEQYF

v_call: TRBV9
cdr3_length: 14
cdr3_aa: CASSVGGDYNEQFF

v_call: TRBV15
cdr3_length: 14
cdr3_aa: CATADYRTYNEQFF

v_call: TRBV3-1
cdr3_length: 16
cdr3_aa: CASSQDWAGNAGELFF

v_call: TRBV6-1
cdr3_length: 14
cdr3_aa: CASSARDLEDTQYF

v_call: TRBV14
cdr3_length: 14
cdr3_aa: CASSHWAAAQEQYF

v_call: TRBV18
cdr3_length: 17
cdr3_aa: CASSPKPVAGGADTQYF

v_call: TRBV27
cdr3_length: 14
cdr3_aa: CASSLGQASYGYTF

v_call: TRBV2
cdr3_length: 15
cdr3_aa: CASSEGGNSNQPQHF

v_call: TRBV7-2
cdr3_length: 14
cdr3_aa: CASSTKQAARGYTF

v_call: TRBV4-3
cdr3_length: 14
cdr3_aa: CASSQDVQSNEQFF

v_call: TRBV7-2
cdr3_length: 16
cdr3_aa: CASSLSATGALDSLHF

v_call: TRBV20-1
cdr3_length: 15
cdr3_aa: CSANDRGVSNQPQHF

v_call: TRBV20-1
cdr3_length: 16
cdr3_aa: CSARTTSGGLTDTQYF

v_call: TRBV5-8
cdr3_length: 15
cdr3_aa: CASSFERQGGETQYF